The clone carrying this TCR beta chain appeared a few times. In the authors' workflow: Cell counts per sample came from amplifying reference gene primers. The data were produced by immunoSEQ multiplex PCR, yet TCRdb's version contains in-frame clones alone and is incomplete. Clone size and the V and J calls come from that table; the DNA yielded D and trimming. The data show nearly 95,000 clones, 74% seen once. Germline V gene lookup returns CDR1 SEHNR and CDR2 FQNEAQ (reference sequence). Germline trimming cut 4 bases from V and 5 bases from J; bases unmatched to any gene: 5. The CDR3 loop spans 14 amino acids. Patients from Seattle were sampled longitudinally, starting during active infection. The sample belongs to a study of blood T cell repertoires in COVID-19. Study summary: The cDNA or gDNA used as material had been derived from T cells, B-cell-depleted T cells, or PBMCs.

The sequenced sample consisted of peripheral blood. This clonotype was sampled from a man aged 70 or older with COVID-19, enrolled during active disease. The J gene is TRBJ1-1, the V gene TRBV7-9; 9 bases map to TRBD1. Here the CDR3 reads CASSSYRGRTEAFF. DNA of the CDR3: TGTGCCAGCAGCTCCTACAGGGGGCGGACTGAAGCTTTCTTT.